The 17 T cell receptor beta chains given below trace back to one sample, sequenced in a study of cytotoxic CD8 clonotypes in ibrutinib-treated CLL. Profiling relied on immunoSEQ multiplex PCR, and the TCRdb table lists in-frame clones only, not all of them. The sample lists 150,000 to 200,000 clones, about four fifths occurring once. The specimen was PBMCs, collected after 12 months of ibrutinib treatment. These receptors all stem from a human donor with chronic lymphocytic leukemia.

This rearrangement joins TRBV27 to TRBJ1-1; D may be TRBD1 (5 bases). Germline lookup yields CDR1 MNHEY and CDR2 SMNVEV (reference sequence). Trimming pared 6 bases from V and 5 bases from J, leaving 13 bases between. This CDR3 region has 13 residues. CDR3 loop: CASRSWGRTEAFF. CDR3 in DNA: TGTGCCAGCAGGTCGTGGGGACGGACTGAAGCTTTCTTT.

This clone was seen just once. V gene TRBV6-1 combines with J gene TRBJ2-2; 9 bases line up with TRBD1. The CDR3 has 15 residues. Trimming took 7 bases from V and 3 from J; bases not matched to a gene: 6. CDR1 and CDR2 from the germline V gene are MNHNS and SASEGT. CDR3 nucleotides: TGTGCCAGCACTAGGACAGGGGTTGACACCGGGGAGCTGTTTTTT. Residues: CASTRTGVDTGELFF.

This clone was counted between two and nine times. J is TRBJ2-1 and V is TRBV28; 8 positions match TRBD2. The V segment lost 9 bases and the J segment 6 bases; nucleotides outside the gene matches: 13. Germline CDR1 reads MDHEN; CDR2 reads SYDVKM. This CDR3 region has 15 residues. CDR3 nucleotides: TGTGCCAGTGACGGAACGGGACTAGTCGGCAATGAGCAGTTCTTC. Amino acids: CASDGTGLVGNEQFF.

The rearrangement joins TRBV27 to TRBJ1-2; TRBD1 might be the D (6 bases). Germline lookup yields CDR1 MNHEY and CDR2 SMNVEV (reference sequence). The CDR3 consists of 14 residues. V gave up 2 bases and J gave up 1 base, with 8 bases separating them. The DNA of the CDR3 is TGTGCCAGCAGTTTAGTAGGGGGTAACTATGGCTACACCTTC. Protein product: CASSLVGGNYGYTF.

This clone is a singleton in its sample. V gene TRBV5-6 combines with J gene TRBJ2-5, with TRBD2 matching over 7 bases. J was trimmed by 3 bases and V by 4 bases; bases with no gene match: 9. The length of the CDR3 is 15 residues. Germline CDR1 and CDR2: SGHDT and YYEEEE. CDR3 sequence reads: CASSPPGGREETQYF. CDR3 nucleotide sequence: TGTGCCAGCAGCCCCCCGGGAGGCCGTGAAGAGACCCAGTACTTC.

This sequence joins TRBV10-1 and TRBJ2-7; no firm D call. The V end was cut by 0 bases, the J end by 3 bases, with 6 bases between. Germline CDR1 reads WNHNN; CDR2 reads SYGVQD (reference sequence). The CDR3 length is 13 residues. The CDR3 loop reads CASSESMGYEQYF. The CDR3 DNA sequence: TGCGCCAGCAGTGAGTCAATGGGCTACGAGCAGTACTTC.

This chain connects TRBV7-3 to TRBJ2-3; D is tentatively TRBD1 or TRBD2 (7 bases each). Germline V gene data show CDR1 as SGHTA and CDR2 as FQGTGA. V was pared by 5 bases and J by 1 base, with 16 bases between. The CDR3 runs 16 residues. The CDR3 here is CASSPRPGGGTDTQYF. The CDR3, as DNA: TGTGCCAGCAGCCCACGACCAGGGGGGGGCACAGATACGCAGTATTTT.

The rearrangement links TRBV29-1 to TRBJ2-1; 7 bases are shared with TRBD1. V lost 0 bases to trimming and J lost 1 base; unmatched junction nucleotides: 6. The CDR3 spans 16 residues. CDR1 and CDR2 (germline): SQVTM, ANQGSEA. The CDR3 DNA reads TGCAGCGTTGAAGATCGGGGACAGACTTCCTACAATGAGCAGTTCTTC. Translated: CSVEDRGQTSYNEQFF.

CDR3 bases: TGCGCCAGCAGCCCGAATCCCGGACTAGCGGGGGGGCCGAGGAAAAACATTCAGTACTTC. Its protein is CASSPNPGLAGGPRKNIQYF. The chain combines TRBV5-1 with TRBJ2-4, with 15 nucleotides matching TRBD2. The CDR3 is 20 amino acids. J lost 4 bases, V lost 4 bases, and 15 bases had no gene match. Germline CDR1 and CDR2: SGHRS and YFSETQ.

The rearrangement uses TRBV5-6 and TRBJ2-4; D unclear. There are 14 residues in the CDR3. V was pared by 5 bases and J by 15 bases, with 24 bases between. Germline CDR1 reads SGHDT; CDR2 reads YYEEEE. CDR3 bases: TGTGCCAGCAGTCTGGCTAGTGCCAATATGTCCCCGTACTTC. Translation gives CASSLASANMSPYF.

The gene calls are TRBV6-5 and TRBJ1-2; D is undetermined. CDR3 size: 16 residues. The germline V gene encodes CDR1 MNHEY and CDR2 SVGAGI. V gave up 2 bases and J gave up 2 bases, with 15 bases separating them. CDR3 protein: CASSYNGQAKNYGYTF. In DNA, the CDR3 is TGTGCCAGCAGTTACAACGGGCAGGCGAAAAACTATGGCTACACCTTC.

The chain combines TRBV5-4 with TRBJ2-2; D possibly corresponds to TRBD1 (6 bases). CDR3 length equals 14 residues. V lost 0 bases and J lost 4, with 7 bases in between. In germline, CDR1 is SGHNT, CDR2 YYREEE (reference sequence). Here the CDR3 DNA reads TGTGCCAGCAGCTTGGACAGGGCCACCGGGGAGCTGTTTTTT. Its protein is CASSLDRATGELFF.

This sequence joins TRBV9 and TRBJ2-2; TRBD2 matches at 8 bases. V lost 0 bases to trimming and J lost 2 bases; unmatched junction nucleotides: 9. Germline assignment: CDR1 SGDLS and CDR2 YYNGEE. CDR3 length equals 18 residues. DNA of the CDR3: TGTGCCAGCAGCGTAGCGGCTAGCGGGTGGATCAACACCGGGGAGCTGTTTTTT. Protein: CASSVAASGWINTGELFF.

For the CDR3, the DNA is TGTGCCAGCAGACCCGGGAGGGGGCTAGGTAATGAGCAGTACTTC. It translates to CASRPGRGLGNEQYF. The rearrangement links TRBV27 to TRBJ2-7; possibly TRBD2 for D (8 bases). In germline, CDR1 is MNHEY, CDR2 SMNVEV (reference sequence). V gave up 6 bases and J gave up 7 bases, with 22 bases separating them. The CDR3 contains 15 residues.

The CDR3 bases are TGTGCCAGCAGCTCGGGGACGGTCAGCGGGGAGGAACTGTTTTTT. It is translated as CASSSGTVSGEELFF. The genes are TRBV28 and TRBJ1-4, with D perhaps matching TRBD1 (5 bases). The CDR3 has 15 residues. V dropped 6 bases and J dropped 12 bases, with 23 bases sitting between them. Looked up from germline, CDR1 is MDHEN and CDR2 is SYDVKM.

The chain recombines TRBV4-3 with TRBJ1-2, with D perhaps TRBD1 (5 bases). Germline CDR1 reads LGHNA; CDR2 reads YSLEER. Trimming left V 3 bases short and J 4 bases short, with 12 bases between. The CDR3 has 14 residues. The CDR3 region is CASSQGTPGYGYTF. CDR3 DNA sequence: TGCGCCAGCAGCCAGGGGACTCCTGGCTATGGCTACACCTTC.

The V gene is TRBV13, the J gene TRBJ2-5, with 7 bases that match TRBD2. CDR1 and CDR2 (germline): PRHDT, FYEKMQ (reference sequence). There are 15 residues in the CDR3. The V and J ends lost 5 bases and 4 bases, in that order; junction bases with no gene match: 10. The CDR3 loop reads CASSPITERGETQYF. CDR3 nucleotide sequence: TGTGCCAGCAGCCCGATTACAGAGCGGGGAGAGACCCAGTACTTC. Complete variable domain (other parts from reference TRBV13 and TRBJ2-5): AAGVIQSPRHLIKEKRETATLKCYPIPRHDTVYWYQQGPGQDPQFLISFYEKMQSDKGSIPDRFSAQQFSDYHSELNMSSLELGDSALYFCASSPITERGETQYFGPGTRLLVL.